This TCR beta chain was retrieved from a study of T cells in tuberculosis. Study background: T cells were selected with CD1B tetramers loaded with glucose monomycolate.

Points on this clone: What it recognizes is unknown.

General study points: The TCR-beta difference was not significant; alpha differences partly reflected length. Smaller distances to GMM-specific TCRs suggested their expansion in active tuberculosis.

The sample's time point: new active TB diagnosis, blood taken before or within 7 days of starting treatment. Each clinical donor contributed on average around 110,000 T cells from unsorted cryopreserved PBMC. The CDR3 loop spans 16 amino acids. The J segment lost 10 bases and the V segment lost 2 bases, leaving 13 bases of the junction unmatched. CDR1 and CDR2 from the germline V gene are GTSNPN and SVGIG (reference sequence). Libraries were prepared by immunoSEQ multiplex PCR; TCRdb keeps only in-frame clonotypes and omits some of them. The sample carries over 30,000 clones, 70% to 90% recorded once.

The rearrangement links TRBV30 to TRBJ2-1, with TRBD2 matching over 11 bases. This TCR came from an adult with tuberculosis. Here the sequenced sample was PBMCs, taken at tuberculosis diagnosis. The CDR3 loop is CAWSTPGLAALSEQFF. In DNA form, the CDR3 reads TGTGCCTGGAGTACACCGGGACTAGCGGCCCTATCGGAGCAGTTCTTC.